Described below is a single T cell receptor (beta chain) sequence and its context. This sample is drawn from a study of blood T cell repertoires in COVID-19. Study information: The United States, Italy and Spain provided the acute and convalescent COVID-19 samples.

The J segment lost 3 bases and the V segment lost 6 bases, leaving 8 bases of the junction unmatched. Germline V gives CDR1 MNHEY, CDR2 SVGEGT. CDR3 length: 15 residues. Study processing details: The authors estimated nucleated cell counts from reference gene primer amplification. Sequencing used immunoSEQ multiplex PCR; TCRdb keeps in-frame clones, though not all of them. The V and J calls and clone size come from that table; D and trimming were worked out from the DNA. The sample contains around 57,000 clones, 82% of which appear only once. Sequencing was carried out using peripheral blood. The clonotype originates from a woman aged 60-70 years with acute or convalescent COVID-19. This sequence joins TRBV6-2 or TRBV6-3 and TRBJ2-7; 10 nucleotides match TRBD2. The CDR3 region has the DNA TGTGCCAGCAGCTTAATAGCGGGGGGCCTCTACGAGCAGTACTTC. Its translation: CASSLIAGGLYEQYF.